These T cell receptor beta chains were read from a single sample in a study. TCRdb analysed the RT-PCR reads with MiXCR anew, one entry per CDR3 protein. The table records more than 600,000 distinct CDR3 sequences, approximately 14% of them present only once. The specimen sequenced was memory CD4+ T cells from blood. All receptors derive from a female donor in good health, serving as a healthy control. The CDR3 runs from the conserved cysteine through the conserved F or W. The D gene is left open where the match is weak. Rows may omit the clone size; those that give it use once, few, many or a size class.

j_gene | d_gene | len | abundance | v_gene | CDR3nt | CDR3aa
TRBJ2-7 | TRBD1 | 17 | many | TRBV4-1 | TGCGCCAGCAGCCGGTACCCGGGACAGGGGGGATCCTACGAGCAGTACTTC | CASSRYPGQGGSYEQYF
TRBJ2-2 | TRBD1 | 16 | . | TRBV5-1 | TGCGCCAGCAGCTATGGTGGGACAGCTACTACCGGGGAGCTGTTTTTT | CASSYGGTATTGELFF
TRBJ2-1 | TRBD2 | 17 | few | TRBV28 | TGTGCCAGCAGTTTCATCCGGGCAGCGGGAGAAAGGAATGAGCAGTTCTTC | CASSFIRAAGERNEQFF
TRBJ1-2 | . | 13 | . | TRBV20-1 | TGCAGTGCTAGGGATTACAGGGTTCATGGCTACACCTTC | CSARDYRVHGYTF
TRBJ2-5 | . | 13 | few | TRBV6-2/TRBV6-3 | TGTGCCAGCAGCCAAAGAGTACGAGAGACCCAGTACTTC | CASSQRVRETQYF
TRBJ2-7 | TRBD1 | 15 | many | TRBV4-1 | TGCGCCAGCAGCCAAGCCGGGACAGGGGCCTACGAGCAGTACTTC | CASSQAGTGAYEQYF
TRBJ1-6 | . | 14 | . | TRBV28 | TGTGCCAGCAGTTTACTCCCGACTAATTCACCCCTCCACTTT | CASSLLPTNSPLHF
TRBJ1-6 | . | 16 | . | TRBV7-3 | TGTGCCAGCAGCGCACGCGGGGGACGGAACAATTCACCCCTCCACTTT | CASSARGGRNNSPLHF
TRBJ2-4 | TRBD1 | 18 | . | TRBV7-2 | TGTGCCAGCAGCCCAAGGACAGGGGAGCTGGTCGGAAAAAACATTCAGTACTTC | CASSPRTGELVGKNIQYF
TRBJ1-2 | . | 12 | many | TRBV12-3/TRBV12-4 | TGTGCCAGCAGTTTTAACAGGGTTGGCTACACCTTC | CASSFNRVGYTF
TRBJ2-5 | . | 15 | few | TRBV6-2/TRBV6-3 | TGTGCCAGCAGTTCCACGTCGGGGGTTCGAGAGACCCAGTACTTC | CASSSTSGVRETQYF
TRBJ1-1 | . | 12 | . | TRBV7-9 | TGTGCCAGCTGGGGGCAGTACTCTGTAGCTTTCTTT | CASWGQYSVAFF
TRBJ2-5 | . | 12 | many | TRBV20-1 | TGCAGTGCGAAGACACAAAGAGGGGCCCAGTACTTC | CSAKTQRGAQYF
TRBJ2-7 | . | 13 | few | TRBV11-2 | TGTGCCAGCAGCTTAGATCAGGGGGGTGAGCAGTACTTC | CASSLDQGGEQYF
TRBJ2-2 | . | 15 | . | TRBV28 | TGTGCCAGCAGTTTTCCCCCAGGCCAGTCCGGGGAGCTGTTTTTT | CASSFPPGQSGELFF
TRBJ2-2 | TRBD2 | 16 | . | TRBV7-8 | TGTGCCAGCAGCCGAGGGACTAGCGGAGGAACCGGGGAGCTGTTTTTT | CASSRGTSGGTGELFF
TRBJ2-3 | . | 14 | few | TRBV5-1 | TGCGCCAGCAGCAGTCTACCCCCCCCAGATACGCAGTATTTT | CASSSLPPPDTQYF
TRBJ2-5 | TRBD2 | 14 | many | TRBV27 | TGTGCCAGCAGCCCGGGACTAGCGGGAGTCGGTTCGTACTTC | CASSPGLAGVGSYF
TRBJ2-7 | TRBD2 | 15 | few | TRBV11-2 | TGTGCCAGCAGCTTAGATCTAGCGGGAGCGGGAGAGCAGTACTTC | CASSLDLAGAGEQYF
TRBJ1-2 | . | 11 | . | TRBV6-2/TRBV6-3 | TGTGCCAGCCATGACAACTATGGCTACACCTTC | CASHDNYGYTF
TRBJ2-1 | TRBD2 | 15 | . | TRBV7-3 | TGTGCCAGCAGCTTAAGTATCAGCGGGAGTAATGAGCAGTTCTTC | CASSLSISGSNEQFF
TRBJ1-3 | TRBD1 | 15 | few | TRBV5-1 | TGCGCCAGCAGCTTGGAGGGACAGTCTGGAAACACCATATATTTT | CASSLEGQSGNTIYF
TRBJ2-1 | TRBD2 | 17 | . | TRBV4-2 | TGTGCCAGCAGCCAAGCAGTGCGGGAGGGCCTCTACAATGAGCAGTTCTTC | CASSQAVREGLYNEQFF
TRBJ2-1 | . | 17 | . | TRBV7-2 | TGTGCCAGCAGCTTAGCGGTTGCCAGCGGGCCCTACAATGAGCAGTTCTTC | CASSLAVASGPYNEQFF
TRBJ1-2 | . | 12 | few | TRBV20-1 | TGCAGTGCCCACGGTGTTAACTATGGCTACACCTTC | CSAHGVNYGYTF
TRBJ1-1 | TRBD1 | 15 | few | TRBV7-2 | TGTGCCAGCAGCTCCCTTCGGCAGGGGGGCACTGAAGCTTTCTTT | CASSSLRQGGTEAFF
TRBJ2-7 | . | 15 | . | TRBV20-1 | TGCAGTGCTAGGGGCGCGACCAGGCGCCCCTACGAGCAGTACTTC | CSARGATRRPYEQYF
TRBJ2-4 | . | 13 | . | TRBV24-1 | TGTGCCACCCAGGAGACCCTCAAAAACATTCAGTACTTC | CATQETLKNIQYF